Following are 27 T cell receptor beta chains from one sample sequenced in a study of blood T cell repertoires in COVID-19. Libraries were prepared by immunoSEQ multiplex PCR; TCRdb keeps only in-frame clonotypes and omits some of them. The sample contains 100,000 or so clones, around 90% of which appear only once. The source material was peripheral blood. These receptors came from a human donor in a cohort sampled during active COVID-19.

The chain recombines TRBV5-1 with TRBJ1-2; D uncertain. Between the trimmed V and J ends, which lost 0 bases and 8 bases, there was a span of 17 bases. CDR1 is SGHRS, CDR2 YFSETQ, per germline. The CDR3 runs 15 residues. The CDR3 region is CASSLGIQLTSGYTF. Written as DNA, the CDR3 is TGCGCCAGCAGCTTGGGGATACAGTTAACATCGGGCTACACCTTC.

As DNA, the CDR3 is TGTGCCAGCAGTTACTTAGACAGGACCACTGAAGCTTTCTTT. Translated: CASSYLDRTTEAFF. The chain links TRBV6-5 to TRBJ1-1; a possible D gene is TRBD1 (6 bases). The CDR3 covers 14 residues. Germline CDR1 MNHEY, CDR2 SVGAGI. The ends were cut back, 1 base at V and 4 bases at J, with 10 bases in the middle.

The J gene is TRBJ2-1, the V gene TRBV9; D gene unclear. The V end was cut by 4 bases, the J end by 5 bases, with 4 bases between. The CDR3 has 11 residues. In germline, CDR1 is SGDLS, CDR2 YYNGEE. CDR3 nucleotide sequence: TGTGCCAGCAGCCTCCACAATGAGCAGTTCTTC. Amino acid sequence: CASSLHNEQFF.

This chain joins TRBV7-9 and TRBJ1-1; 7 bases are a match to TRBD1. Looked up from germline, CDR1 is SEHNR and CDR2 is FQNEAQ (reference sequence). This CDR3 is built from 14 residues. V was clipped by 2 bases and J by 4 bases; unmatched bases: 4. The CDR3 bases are TGTGCCAGCAGCTTAAAGGGGGCCCGCACTGAAGCTTTCTTT. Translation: CASSLKGARTEAFF. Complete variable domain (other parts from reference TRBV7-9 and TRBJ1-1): DTGVSQNPRHKITKRGQNVTFRCDPISEHNRLYWYRQTLGQGPEFLTYFQNEAQLEKSRLLSDRFSAERPKGSFSTLEIQRTEQGDSAMYLCASSLKGARTEAFFGQGTRLTVV.

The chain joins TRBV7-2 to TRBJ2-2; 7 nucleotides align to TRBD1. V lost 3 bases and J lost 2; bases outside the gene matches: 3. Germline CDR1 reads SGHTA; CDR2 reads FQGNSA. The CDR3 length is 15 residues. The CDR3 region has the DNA TGTGCCAGCAGCTTCGGGGACAGAAACACCGGGGAGCTGTTTTTT. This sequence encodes CASSFGDRNTGELFF. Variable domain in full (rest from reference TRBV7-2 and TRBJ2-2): GAGVSQSPSNKVTEKGKDVELRCDPISGHTALYWYRQSLGQGLEFLIYFQGNSAPDKSGLPSDRFSAERTGGSVSTLTIQRTQQEDSAVYLCASSFGDRNTGELFFGEGSRLTVL.

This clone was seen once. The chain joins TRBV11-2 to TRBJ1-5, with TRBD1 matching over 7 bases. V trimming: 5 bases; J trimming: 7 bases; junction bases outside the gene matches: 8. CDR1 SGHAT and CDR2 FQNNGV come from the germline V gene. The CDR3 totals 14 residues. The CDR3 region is CASSPDRVGQPQHF. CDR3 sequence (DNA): TGTGCCAGCAGCCCCGACAGGGTGGGACAGCCCCAGCATTTT. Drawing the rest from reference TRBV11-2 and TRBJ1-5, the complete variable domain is EAGVAQSPRYKIIEKRQSVAFWCNPISGHATLYWYQQILGQGPKLLIQFQNNGVVDDSQLPKDRFSAERLKGVDSTLKIQPAKLEDSAVYLCASSPDRVGQPQHFGDGTRLSIL.

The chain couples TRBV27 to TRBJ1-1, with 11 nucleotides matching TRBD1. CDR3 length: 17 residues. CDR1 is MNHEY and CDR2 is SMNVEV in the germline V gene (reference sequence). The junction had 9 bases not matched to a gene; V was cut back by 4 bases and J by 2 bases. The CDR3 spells CASSYAGTGGFNTEAFF. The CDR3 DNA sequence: TGTGCCAGCAGTTACGCCGGGACAGGGGGTTTCAACACTGAAGCTTTCTTT.

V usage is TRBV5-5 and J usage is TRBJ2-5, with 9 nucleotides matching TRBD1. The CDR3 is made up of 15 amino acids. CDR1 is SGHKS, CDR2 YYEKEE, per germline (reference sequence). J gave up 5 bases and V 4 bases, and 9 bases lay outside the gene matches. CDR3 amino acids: CASSRGTGMVETQYF. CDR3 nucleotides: TGTGCCAGCAGCCGCGGGACAGGGATGGTGGAGACCCAGTACTTC.

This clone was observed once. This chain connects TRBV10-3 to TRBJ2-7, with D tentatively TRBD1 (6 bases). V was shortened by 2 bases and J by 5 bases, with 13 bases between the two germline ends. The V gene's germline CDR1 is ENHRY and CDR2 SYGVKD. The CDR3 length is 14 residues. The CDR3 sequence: CAISEPKGVNEQYF. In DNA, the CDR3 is TGTGCCATCAGTGAGCCTAAGGGGGTAAACGAGCAGTACTTC.

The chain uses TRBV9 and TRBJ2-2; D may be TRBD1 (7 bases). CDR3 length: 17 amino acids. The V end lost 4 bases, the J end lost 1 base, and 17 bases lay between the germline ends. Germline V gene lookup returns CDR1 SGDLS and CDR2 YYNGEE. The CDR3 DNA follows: TGTGCCAGCAGCCCACGTCGCGGGACAGTGAACACCGGGGAGCTGTTTTTT. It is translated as CASSPRRGTVNTGELFF.

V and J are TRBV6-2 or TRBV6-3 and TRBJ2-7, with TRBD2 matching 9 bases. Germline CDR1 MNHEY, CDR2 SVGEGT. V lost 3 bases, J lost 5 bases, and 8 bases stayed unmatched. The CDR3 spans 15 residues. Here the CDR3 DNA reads TGTGCCAGCAGTTATAGCGGGAGTCTCGGGGACGAGCAGTACTTC. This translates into CASSYSGSLGDEQYF.

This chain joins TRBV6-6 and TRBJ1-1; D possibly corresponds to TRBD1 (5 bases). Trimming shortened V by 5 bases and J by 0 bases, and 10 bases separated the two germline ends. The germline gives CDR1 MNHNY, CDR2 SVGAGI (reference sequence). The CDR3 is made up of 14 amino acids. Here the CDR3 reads CASSPVGLNTEAFF. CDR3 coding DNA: TGTGCCAGCAGTCCCGTGGGGCTGAACACTGAAGCTTTCTTT.

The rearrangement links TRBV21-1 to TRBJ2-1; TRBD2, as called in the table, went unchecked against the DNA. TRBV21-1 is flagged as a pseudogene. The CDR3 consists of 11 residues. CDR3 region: CASSKWGAGFF. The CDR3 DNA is TGTGCCAGCAGCAAGTGGGGAGCGGGTTTCTTC.

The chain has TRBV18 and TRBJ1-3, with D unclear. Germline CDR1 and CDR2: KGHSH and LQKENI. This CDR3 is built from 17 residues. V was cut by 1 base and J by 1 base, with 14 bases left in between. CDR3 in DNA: TGTGCCAGCTCACCACTACTTGCGTCCCAATCTGGAAACACCATATATTTT. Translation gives CASSPLLASQSGNTIYF.

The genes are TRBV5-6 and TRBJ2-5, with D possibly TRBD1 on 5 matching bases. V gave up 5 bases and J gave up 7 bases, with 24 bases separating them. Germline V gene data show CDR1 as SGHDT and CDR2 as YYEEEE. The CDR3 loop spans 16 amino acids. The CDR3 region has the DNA TGTGCCAGCAGACCCAGGGATTTCGGACGTGGTAGGACCCAGTACTTC. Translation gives CASRPRDFGRGRTQYF.

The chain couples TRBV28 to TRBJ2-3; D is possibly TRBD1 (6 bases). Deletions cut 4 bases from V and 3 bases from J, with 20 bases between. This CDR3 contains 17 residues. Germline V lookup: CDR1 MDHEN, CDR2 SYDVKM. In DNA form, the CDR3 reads TGTGCCAGCAGTTCAGGGGTAGCTCAGAGGGATACAGATACGCAGTATTTT. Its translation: CASSSGVAQRDTDTQYF. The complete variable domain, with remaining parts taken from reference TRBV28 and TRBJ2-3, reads DVKVTQSSRYLVKRTGEKVFLECVQDMDHENMFWYRQDPGLGLRLIYFSYDVKMKEKGDIPEGYSVSREKKERFSLILESASTNQTSMYLCASSSGVAQRDTDTQYFGPGTRLTVL.

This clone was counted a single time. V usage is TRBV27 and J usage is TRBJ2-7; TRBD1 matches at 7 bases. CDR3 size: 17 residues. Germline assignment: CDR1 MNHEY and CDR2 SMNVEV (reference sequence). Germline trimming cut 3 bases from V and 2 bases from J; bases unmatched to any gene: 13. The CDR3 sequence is CASSFKMLGGLAYEQYF. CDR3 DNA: TGTGCCAGCAGTTTTAAAATGTTAGGGGGCCTTGCCTACGAGCAGTACTTC.

The CDR3 protein is CASRGLASVYEQYF. The CDR3 bases are TGTGCCAGCAGGGGACTAGCGTCGGTCTACGAGCAGTACTTC. This chain connects TRBV27 to TRBJ2-7; TRBD2 aligns across 10 bases. Germline CDR1 MNHEY, CDR2 SMNVEV (reference sequence). The V gene end was trimmed by 6 bases and the J gene end by 3 bases; junction bases not matched to a gene: 5. This CDR3 spans 14 amino acids.

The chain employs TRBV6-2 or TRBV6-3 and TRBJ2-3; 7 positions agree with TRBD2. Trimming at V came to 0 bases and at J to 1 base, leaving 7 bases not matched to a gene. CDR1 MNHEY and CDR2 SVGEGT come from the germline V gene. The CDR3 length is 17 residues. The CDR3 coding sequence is TGTGCCAGCAGTTACTCCGGCGGGAGTGGGGGCACAGATACGCAGTATTTT. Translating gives CASSYSGGSGGTDTQYF.

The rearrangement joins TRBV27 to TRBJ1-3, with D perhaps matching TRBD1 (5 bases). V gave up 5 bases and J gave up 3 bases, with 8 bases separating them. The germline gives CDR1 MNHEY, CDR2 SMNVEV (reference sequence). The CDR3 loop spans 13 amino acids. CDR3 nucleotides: TGTGCCAGCAGTCCAGGGTTTGGAAACACCATATATTTT. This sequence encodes CASSPGFGNTIYF.

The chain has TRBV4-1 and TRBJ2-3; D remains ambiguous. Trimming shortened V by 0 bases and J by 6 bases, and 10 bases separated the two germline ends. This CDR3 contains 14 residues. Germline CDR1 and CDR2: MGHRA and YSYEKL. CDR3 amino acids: CASSQDLRSDTQYF. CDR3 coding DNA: TGCGCCAGCAGCCAAGATCTCAGGTCCGATACGCAGTATTTT.

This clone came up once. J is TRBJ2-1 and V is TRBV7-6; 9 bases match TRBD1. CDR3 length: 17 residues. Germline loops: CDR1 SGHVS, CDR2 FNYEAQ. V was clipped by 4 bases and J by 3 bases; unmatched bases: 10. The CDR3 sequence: CASSSRTGASRYNEQFF. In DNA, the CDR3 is TGTGCCAGCAGCTCACGGACAGGGGCCTCCCGCTACAATGAGCAGTTCTTC. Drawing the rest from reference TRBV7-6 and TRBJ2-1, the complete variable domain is GAGVSQSPRYKVTKRGQDVALRCDPISGHVSLYWYRQALGQGPEFLTYFNYEAQQDKSGLPNDRFSAERPEGSISTLTIQRTEQRDSAMYRCASSSRTGASRYNEQFFGPGTRLTVL.

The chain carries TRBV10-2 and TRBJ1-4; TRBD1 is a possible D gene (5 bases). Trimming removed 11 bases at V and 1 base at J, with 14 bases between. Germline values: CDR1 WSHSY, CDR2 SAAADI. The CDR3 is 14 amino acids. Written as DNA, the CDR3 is TGCGCCGCATCCCTGGGGCAAACTAATGAAAAACTGTTTTTT. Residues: CAASLGQTNEKLFF.

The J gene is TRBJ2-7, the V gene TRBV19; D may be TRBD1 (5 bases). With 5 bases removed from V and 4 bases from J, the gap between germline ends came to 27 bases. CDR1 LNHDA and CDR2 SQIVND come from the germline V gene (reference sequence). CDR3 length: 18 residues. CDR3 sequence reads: CASSPGQWKTSARYEQYF. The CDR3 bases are TGTGCCAGTAGTCCAGGGCAGTGGAAAACGAGCGCTAGATACGAGCAGTACTTC.

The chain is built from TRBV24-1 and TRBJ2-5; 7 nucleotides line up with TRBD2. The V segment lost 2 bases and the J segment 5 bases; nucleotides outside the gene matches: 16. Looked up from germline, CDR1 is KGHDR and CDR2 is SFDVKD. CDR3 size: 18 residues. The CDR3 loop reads CATSDWGVAGDSRETQYF. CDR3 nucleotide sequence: TGTGCCACCAGTGATTGGGGGGTGGCGGGAGACTCCAGGGAGACCCAGTACTTC.

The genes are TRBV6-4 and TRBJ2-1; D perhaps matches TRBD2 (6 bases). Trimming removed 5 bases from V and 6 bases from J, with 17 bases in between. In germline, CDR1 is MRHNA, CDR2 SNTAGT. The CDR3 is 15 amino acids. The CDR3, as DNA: TGTGCCAGCAGTCAGGAGGGGTTATCGGGCAATGAGCAGTTCTTC. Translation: CASSQEGLSGNEQFF.

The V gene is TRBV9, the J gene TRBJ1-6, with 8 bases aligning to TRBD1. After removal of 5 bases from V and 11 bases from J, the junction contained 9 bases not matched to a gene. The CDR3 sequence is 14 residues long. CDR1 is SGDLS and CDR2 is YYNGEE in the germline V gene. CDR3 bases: TGTGCCAGCAGTAGAGGGGCACAGGGGGCACCCCTCCACTTT. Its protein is CASSRGAQGAPLHF.